The following is a T cell receptor (beta chain) sequence with its context. Seattle patients were enrolled while actively infected and followed longitudinally. The sample is drawn from a study of blood T cell repertoires in COVID-19. Overall study: Whether acute or convalescent, the COVID-19 samples came from the United States, Italy and Spain. T cells, B-cell-depleted T cells, or PBMCs provided the cDNA or gDNA that served as material.

In the source study's methods: By means of reference gene primer amplification, nucleated cell counts were estimated. Sequencing used immunoSEQ multiplex PCR; TCRdb keeps in-frame clones, though not all of them. The DNA gave D and trimming, while V, J and clone size come from that table. The sample includes roughly 250,000 clones, around 85% of them seen just once. The CDR3 consists of 13 residues. The germline CDR1 and CDR2 sequences are SGHNT and YYREEE (reference sequence). V was trimmed by 0 bases and J by 9 bases, leaving 10 bases between them. The source of this sequence is a human donor with COVID-19, enrolled during active disease. The donor label of this sample is uncertain. V gene TRBV5-4 combines with J gene TRBJ2-1; a possible D gene is TRBD2 (6 bases). Sequencing input: peripheral blood. CDR3 amino acids: CASSLAGASEQFF. The CDR3, as DNA: TGTGCCAGCAGCTTGGCGGGAGCCAGTGAGCAGTTCTTC.